This T cell receptor (beta chain) appears in the sequencing data of a study of early T cells in non-severe SARS-CoV-2 infection. TCRdb reprocessed the 5' RACE reads via MiXCR and lists one record per CDR3 protein. The table has about 19,000 distinct CDR3 sequences, 4.2% seen once. Study-wide findings and caveats: There was a bias toward anti-spike CD8 responses in VDJdb matching, which missed private and CD4 specificities.

The CDR3 consists of 15 residues. The germline V gene encodes CDR1 SNHLY and CDR2 FYNNEI. The V and J ends lost 6 bases and 12 bases respectively, with 26 bases between them. This clonotype was counted many times. The antigen is unknown. This TCR came from an adult who was a healthcare worker with PCR-confirmed SARS-CoV-2 infection or an uninfected control (not recorded which). Input material: whole blood. The chain combines TRBV2 with TRBJ1-1, with D perhaps matching TRBD1 (5 bases). The CDR3 sequence is CASSPGDVAPSRSFF. For the CDR3, the DNA is TGTGCCAGCAGCCCGGGGGACGTTGCCCCTAGTAGGTCTTTCTTT. The full variable domain, with the rest looked up from reference TRBV2 and TRBJ1-1, is EPEVTQTPSHQVTQMGQEVILRCVPISNHLYFYWYRQILGQKVEFLVSFYNNEISEKSEIFDDQFSVERPDGSNFTLKIRSTKLEDSAMYFCASSPGDVAPSRSFFGQGTRLTVV.